This T cell receptor beta chain was recovered during a study of T cell responses to AZD1222 COVID-19 vaccine. Across the study: Timing groups of about 4 and about 12 weeks for second doses were pooled.

The ends were cut back, 6 bases at V and 5 bases at J, with 10 bases in the middle. This CDR3 is 12 amino acids long. Germline V gives CDR1 SNHLY, CDR2 FYNNEI. Sequencing used immunoSEQ multiplex PCR; TCRdb keeps in-frame clones, though not all of them. Of over 150,000 clones in the sample, about 88% were seen once. About this clone: Its antigen is still unknown.

Findings and caveats of the study: Sampling captured repertoires only after the peak T cell response.

The material sequenced was peripheral blood, taken on day 0 of AZD1222 vaccination. The V gene is TRBV2, the J gene TRBJ1-2, with D maybe TRBD1 (5 bases). The sequence came from an adult in good health. In DNA, the CDR3 is TGTGCCAGCAGGGGGGAGGTATATGGCTACACCTTC. Its translation is CASRGEVYGYTF.